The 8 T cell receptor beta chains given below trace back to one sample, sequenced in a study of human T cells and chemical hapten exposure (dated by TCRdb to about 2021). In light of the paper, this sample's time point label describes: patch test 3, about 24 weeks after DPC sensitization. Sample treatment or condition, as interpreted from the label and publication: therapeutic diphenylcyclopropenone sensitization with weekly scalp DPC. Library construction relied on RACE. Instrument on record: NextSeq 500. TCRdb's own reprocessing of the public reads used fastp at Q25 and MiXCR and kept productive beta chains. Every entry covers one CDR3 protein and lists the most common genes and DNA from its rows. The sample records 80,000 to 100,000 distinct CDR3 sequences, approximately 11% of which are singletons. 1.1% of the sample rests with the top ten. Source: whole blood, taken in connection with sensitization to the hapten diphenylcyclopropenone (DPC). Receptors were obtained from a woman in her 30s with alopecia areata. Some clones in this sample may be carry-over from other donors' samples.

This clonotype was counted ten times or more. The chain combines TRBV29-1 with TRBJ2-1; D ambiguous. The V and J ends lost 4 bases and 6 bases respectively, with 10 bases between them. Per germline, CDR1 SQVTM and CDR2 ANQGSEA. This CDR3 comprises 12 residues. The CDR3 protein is CSVASYINEQFF. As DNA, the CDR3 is TGCAGCGTTGCTTCCTACATCAATGAGCAGTTCTTC.

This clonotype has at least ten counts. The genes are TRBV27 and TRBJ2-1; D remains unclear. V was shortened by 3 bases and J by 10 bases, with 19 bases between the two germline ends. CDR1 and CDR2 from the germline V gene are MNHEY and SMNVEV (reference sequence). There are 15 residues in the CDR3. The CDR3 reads CASSFSLEAFNEQFF. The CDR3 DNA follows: TGTGCCAGCAGTTTCTCCTTAGAAGCGTTCAACGAGCAGTTCTTC.

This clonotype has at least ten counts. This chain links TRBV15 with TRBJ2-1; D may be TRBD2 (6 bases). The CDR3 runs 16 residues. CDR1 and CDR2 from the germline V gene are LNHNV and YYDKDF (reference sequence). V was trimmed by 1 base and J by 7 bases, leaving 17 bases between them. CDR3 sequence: CATSRGNTGLRNEQFF. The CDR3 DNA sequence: TGTGCCACCAGCAGAGGTAATACAGGACTACGGAATGAGCAGTTCTTC.

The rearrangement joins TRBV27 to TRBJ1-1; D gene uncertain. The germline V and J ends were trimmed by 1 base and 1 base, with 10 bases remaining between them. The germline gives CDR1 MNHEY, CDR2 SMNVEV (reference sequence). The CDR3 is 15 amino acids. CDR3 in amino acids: CASSLFGNTNTEAFF. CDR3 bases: TGTGCCAGCAGTTTATTCGGTAATACGAACACTGAAGCTTTCTTT.

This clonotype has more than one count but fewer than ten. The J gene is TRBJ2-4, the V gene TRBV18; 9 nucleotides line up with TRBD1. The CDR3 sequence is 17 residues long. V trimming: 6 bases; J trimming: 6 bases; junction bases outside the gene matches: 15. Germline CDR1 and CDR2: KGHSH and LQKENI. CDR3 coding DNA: TGTGCCAGCTCGGGACAGGGTAGAGAGGTTGATGGAAACATTCAGTACTTC. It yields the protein CASSGQGREVDGNIQYF.

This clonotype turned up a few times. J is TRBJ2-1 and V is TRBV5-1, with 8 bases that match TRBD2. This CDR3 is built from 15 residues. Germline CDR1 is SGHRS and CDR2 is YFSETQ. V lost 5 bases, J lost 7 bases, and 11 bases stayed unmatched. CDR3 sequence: CASSFSGEAGNEQFF. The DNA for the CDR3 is TGCGCCAGCAGTTTTAGCGGGGAAGCGGGGAATGAGCAGTTCTTC.

In nucleotides, the CDR3 is TGCAGCGTTGAACAAGGACAGATAACTAATGAAAAACTGTTTTTT. It translates to CSVEQGQITNEKLFF. The chain joins TRBV29-1 to TRBJ1-4, with a weak D call TRBD1 (6 bases). This CDR3 region has 15 residues. V lost 2 bases, J lost 1 base, and 11 bases lay in between. CDR1 and CDR2 from the germline V gene are SQVTM and ANQGSEA.

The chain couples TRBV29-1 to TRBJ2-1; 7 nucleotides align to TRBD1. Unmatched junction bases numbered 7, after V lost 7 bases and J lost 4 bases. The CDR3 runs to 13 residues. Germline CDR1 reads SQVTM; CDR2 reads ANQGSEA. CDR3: CSASRDSYNEQFF. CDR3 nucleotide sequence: TGCAGCGCGTCCCGGGACAGTTACAATGAGCAGTTCTTC.